These 28 T cell receptor beta chains were all obtained from the same sample, sequenced in a study of T cells in Graves' hyperthyroidism and ophthalmopathy. Template material for amplifying TCR beta CDR3 regions consisted of RNA transcripts. When the TCR CDR3 underwent first-round RT-PCR, the HTBI primer set was used. TCRdb redid the calling of the multiplex PCR reads with MiXCR, one entry per CDR3 protein. The sample gives 300,000 to 450,000 distinct CDR3 sequences, approximately 14% of which show up once; roughly 11% is in the top ten. Sequences were obtained from blood. Receptor source: a woman aged 55 to 70 with Graves' hyperthyroidism.

This clonotype was counted at least ten times. This sequence joins TRBV2 and TRBJ2-1; TRBD2 matches 13 bases. The CDR3 contains 16 residues. The ends lost 4 bases at V and 0 bases at J; junction bases unmatched: 0. Germline lookup yields CDR1 SNHLY and CDR2 FYNNEI. CDR3 in amino acids: CASSGTSGSSYNEQFF. CDR3 sequence (DNA): TGTGCCAGCAGTGGGACTAGCGGGAGCTCCTACAATGAGCAGTTCTTC.

The rearrangement links TRBV20-1 to TRBJ2-1, with 7 bases identical to TRBD2. CDR3 size: 15 residues. J lost 6 bases, V lost 1 base, and 9 bases had no gene match. Germline values: CDR1 DFQATT, CDR2 SNEGSKA (reference sequence). CDR3 region: CSARGGRGAGNEQFF. The CDR3 DNA reads TGCAGTGCTAGAGGAGGGAGGGGTGCTGGCAATGAGCAGTTCTTC.

The J gene is TRBJ2-2, the V gene TRBV9; a possible D gene is TRBD1 (5 bases). V lost 1 base and J 5 bases, leaving 15 bases between the germline ends. The germline CDR1 and CDR2 sequences are SGDLS and YYNGEE. This CDR3 contains 16 residues. The CDR3 DNA is TGTGCCAGCAGCGTAAAGCTAGGGGCGGTAACCGGGGAGCTGTTTTTT. Protein product: CASSVKLGAVTGELFF.

The chain uses TRBV6-1 and TRBJ1-4; possibly TRBD1 for D (6 bases). The CDR3 loop spans 17 amino acids. The germline gives CDR1 MNHNS, CDR2 SASEGT. The ends were cut back, 6 bases at V and 3 bases at J, with 20 bases in the middle. The CDR3 loop is CASSRTPGGAANEKLFF. The DNA for the CDR3 is TGTGCCAGCAGCCGAACACCGGGGGGGGCGGCTAATGAAAAACTGTTTTTT.

In this sample, this clonotype turned up many times. This rearrangement joins TRBV10-3 to TRBJ1-5; D possibly corresponds to TRBD1 (5 bases). The CDR3 runs 15 residues. Germline V gene data show CDR1 as ENHRY and CDR2 as SYGVKD. V gave up 6 bases and J gave up 1 base, with 13 bases separating them. As DNA, the CDR3 is TGTGCCATCAGCGACCGGGACCACAGCAATCAGCCCCAGCATTTT. Amino acids: CAISDRDHSNQPQHF.

This chain uses TRBV10-3 with TRBJ2-3, with D perhaps matching TRBD2 (6 bases). This CDR3 is 15 amino acids long. Germline V CDR1 and CDR2: ENHRY, SYGVKD. The V gene lost 3 bases and the J gene lost 2 bases, with 12 bases spanning the gap. In DNA form, the CDR3 reads TGTGCCATCAGTGATCTGGGCGGGAACACAGATACGCAGTATTTT. It translates to CAISDLGGNTDTQYF.

V gene TRBV10-1 combines with J gene TRBJ1-1; the match to TRBD1 covers 7 bases. The CDR3 spans 13 residues. V shed 5 bases, J shed 9 bases, and the junction held 9 bases outside the gene matches. Germline-derived CDR1 and CDR2 are WNHNN and SYGVQD (reference sequence). The CDR3 region is CASSPGRGAKAFF. The CDR3 DNA reads TGCGCCAGCAGTCCCGGCAGGGGGGCTAAAGCTTTCTTT.

This clonotype was observed a handful of times. The chain is built from TRBV7-3 and TRBJ2-3; D unresolved. This CDR3 comprises 15 residues. V was pared by 5 bases and J by 3 bases, with 15 bases between. The V gene's germline CDR1 is SGHTA and CDR2 FQGTGA. CDR3 protein: CASSPYGFSTDTQYF. In nucleotides, the CDR3 is TGTGCCAGCAGCCCCTACGGTTTTTCGACAGATACGCAGTATTTT.

This clonotype was found a few times. The gene calls are TRBV3-1 and TRBJ2-1; TRBD2 matches 7 bases. The germline V gene has CDR1 LGHDT and CDR2 YNNKEL (reference sequence). J was trimmed by 4 bases and V by 1 base; bases with no gene match: 16. CDR3 length equals 19 residues. Here the CDR3 reads CASSQGGHWAGVRYNEQFF. CDR3 in DNA: TGTGCCAGCAGCCAAGGTGGGCATTGGGCGGGAGTCCGTTACAATGAGCAGTTCTTC.

This clonotype was seen a few times. J is TRBJ1-6 and V is TRBV9, with D possibly being TRBD1 (5 bases). The germline V gene has CDR1 SGDLS and CDR2 YYNGEE. The CDR3 length is 13 residues. V was clipped by 0 bases and J by 7 bases, with 5 bases between them. Here the CDR3 DNA reads TGTGCCAGCAGCGTAGGGGGGAATTCACCCCTCCACTTT. This gives the protein CASSVGGNSPLHF.

This clonotype was picked up many times. The V and J genes are TRBV3-1 and TRBJ1-1; perhaps TRBD1 as D (6 bases). Deletions cut 4 bases from V and 0 bases from J, with 9 bases between. CDR3 size: 14 residues. From germline, CDR1 is LGHDT and CDR2 YNNKEL (reference sequence). CDR3 bases: TGTGCCAGCAGCCGAAGACAGGTGAACACTGAAGCTTTCTTT. This sequence encodes CASSRRQVNTEAFF. Complete variable domain (other parts from reference TRBV3-1 and TRBJ1-1): DTAVSQTPKYLVTQMGNDKSIKCEQNLGHDTMYWYKQDSKKFLKIMFSYNNKELIINETVPNRFSPKSPDKAHLNLHINSLELGDSAVYFCASSRRQVNTEAFFGQGTRLTVV.

At least ten counts were recorded for this clonotype. The chain couples TRBV6-2 or TRBV6-3 to TRBJ2-5, with D perhaps being TRBD1 or TRBD2 (5 bases each). The CDR3 loop spans 15 amino acids. Trimming shortened V by 3 bases and J by 4 bases, and 15 bases separated the two germline ends. Germline V gene data show CDR1 as MNHEY and CDR2 as SVGEGT. CDR3 nucleotides: TGTGCCAGCAGTTATGTCCGGGACGGCGGAGAGACCCAGTACTTC. Its translation is CASSYVRDGGETQYF.

This clonotype appeared many times. The chain recombines TRBV7-2 with TRBJ1-2; tentatively, D is TRBD1 (5 bases). CDR1 is SGHTA, CDR2 FQGNSA, per germline. Trimming shortened V by 2 bases and J by 2 bases, and 9 bases separated the two germline ends. The CDR3 consists of 14 residues. The DNA for the CDR3 is TGTGCCAGCAGCTTATTGAGGACAAACTATGGCTACACCTTC. It codes for CASSLLRTNYGYTF.

This clonotype was seen repeatedly, ten times or more. This chain links TRBV5-6 with TRBJ2-7; no reliable D call. The CDR3 spans 14 residues. Trimming left V 0 bases short and J 3 bases short, with 10 bases between. CDR1 and CDR2 from the germline V gene are SGHDT and YYEEEE. CDR3 nucleotides: TGTGCCAGCAGCTTGGGTGGCACGGGCTACGAGCAGTACTTC. This translates into CASSLGGTGYEQYF.

For this clonotype: A much larger clone lies one base from this, so it may be a read error. This likely comes from a read error, as the CDR3 has no conserved phenylalanine or tryptophan at its end. J is TRBJ1-1 and V is TRBV28; D gene unclear. The CDR3 consists of 14 residues. The germline V and J ends were trimmed by 6 bases and 8 bases, with 19 bases remaining between them. Germline CDR1 reads MDHEN; CDR2 reads SYDVKM. The CDR3 region is CASSQMGKHGEAFL. In DNA, the CDR3 is TGTGCCAGCAGCCAAATGGGAAAACACGGAGAAGCTTTCCTT.

This rearrangement joins TRBV12-3 or TRBV12-4 to TRBJ1-4; D call uncertain. V lost 2 bases to trimming and J lost 7 bases, with 8 bases between them. The CDR3 runs 13 residues. The CDR3 protein is CASSLSGSEKLFF. Here the CDR3 DNA reads TGTGCCAGCAGTTTATCCGGTAGTGAAAAACTGTTTTTT.

Turning to this clonotype: The junction departs from the called germline gene at one end, perhaps through a read error. The chain recombines TRBV5-1 with TRBJ2-2; 9 positions match TRBD1. The CDR3 is 14 amino acids. Germline V CDR1 and CDR2: SGHRS, YFSETQ. The CDR3 loop is CANSADRGTGELFF. Written as DNA, the CDR3 is TGCGCCAACAGCGCGGACAGGGGTACCGGGGAGCTGTTTTTT.

This clonotype was seen ten or more times. This chain joins TRBV5-1 and TRBJ1-4; 8 bases are a match to TRBD1. The CDR3 spans 15 residues. Germline values: CDR1 SGHRS, CDR2 YFSETQ. The junction had 8 bases not matched to a gene; V was cut back by 2 bases and J by 8 bases. For the CDR3, the DNA is TGCGCCAGCAGCTTCTTTGGACAGGGTGGGGAAAAACTGTTTTTT. This translates into CASSFFGQGGEKLFF.

The chain employs TRBV29-1 and TRBJ2-1; 7 nucleotides align to TRBD2. J lost 9 bases, V lost 6 bases, and 8 bases had no gene match. The germline gives CDR1 SQVTM, CDR2 ANQGSEA. The CDR3 runs 12 residues. CDR3 residues: CSVTQTGGEQFF. In DNA form, the CDR3 reads TGCAGCGTGACTCAGACGGGAGGTGAGCAGTTCTTC.

The chain recombines TRBV20-1 with TRBJ2-3; 7 nucleotides line up with TRBD2. The V gene end was trimmed by 6 bases and the J gene end by 0 bases; junction bases not matched to a gene: 3. The CDR3 is 13 amino acids. The germline V gene encodes CDR1 DFQATT and CDR2 SNEGSKA (reference sequence). The CDR3 loop reads CSAERGSTDTQYF. DNA of the CDR3: TGCAGTGCAGAGCGGGGTAGCACAGATACGCAGTATTTT.

The J gene is TRBJ1-1, the V gene TRBV29-1; D is unresolved. Germline CDR1 SQVTM, CDR2 ANQGSEA. This CDR3 is 13 amino acids long. Between the trimmed V and J ends, which lost 7 bases and 5 bases, there was a span of 17 bases. The chain's CDR3 is CSALVAIGTEAFF. The CDR3 region has the DNA TGCAGCGCCCTTGTCGCCATTGGGACTGAAGCTTTCTTT.

In this sample, this clonotype turned up many times. This chain joins TRBV7-2 and TRBJ2-3; D may be TRBD1 or TRBD2 (6 bases each). Germline V gene lookup returns CDR1 SGHTA and CDR2 FQGNSA. CDR3 length: 15 amino acids. V dropped 2 bases and J dropped 3 bases, with 12 bases sitting between them. As DNA, the CDR3 is TGTGCCAGCAGCTTACGGCAGGGGAGGACAGATACGCAGTATTTT. Encoded protein: CASSLRQGRTDTQYF.

Points on this clonotype: A clone one base away is much larger, so this may be a read error. This chain joins TRBV20-1 and TRBJ1-5; weak D call: TRBD1 (6 bases). CDR3 size: 14 residues. Germline V CDR1 and CDR2: DFQATT, SNEGSKA (reference sequence). The germline V and J ends were trimmed by 0 bases and 6 bases, with 12 bases remaining between them. The CDR3 DNA is TGCAGTGCTAGAGACGGGGGCATGGGTCAGCCCCAGCATTTT. It translates to CSARDGGMGQPQHF.

In its sample, this clonotype was seen many times. V and J are TRBV29-1 and TRBJ2-5, with 9 bases that match TRBD2. This CDR3 spans 12 amino acids. Germline lookup yields CDR1 SQVTM and CDR2 ANQGSEA. V was pared by 7 bases and J by 5 bases, with 5 bases of the junction left unmatched. CDR3 in DNA: TGCAGCGCCGCGGGAGGGTGGGAGACCCAGTACTTC. Protein product: CSAAGGWETQYF.

Many counts were recorded for this clonotype. J is TRBJ2-7 and V is TRBV28; D possibly corresponds to TRBD2 (7 bases). V gave up 6 bases and J gave up 2 bases, with 14 bases separating them. The CDR3 is made up of 14 amino acids. Germline V lookup: CDR1 MDHEN, CDR2 SYDVKM. In DNA, the CDR3 is TGTGCCAGCAGCCTGAGGGGGGGAGCCTACGAGCAGTACTTC. Amino acid sequence: CASSLRGGAYEQYF.

The chain is built from TRBV5-1 and TRBJ1-1, with a possible D match to TRBD1 (5 bases). Germline V gene lookup returns CDR1 SGHRS and CDR2 YFSETQ. The V end was cut by 4 bases, the J end by 1 base, with 11 bases between. The CDR3 spans 14 residues. CDR3: CASSGGAANTEAFF. As DNA, the CDR3 is TGCGCCAGCAGCGGGGGTGCGGCGAACACTGAAGCTTTCTTT.

This clonotype was observed a handful of times. This sequence joins TRBV7-8 and TRBJ1-2, with D maybe TRBD1 (6 bases). V lost 4 bases and J lost 3, with 18 bases in between. The CDR3 covers 16 residues. Germline CDR1 SGHVS, CDR2 FQNEAQ. CDR3: CASSSQRTATYYGYTF. CDR3 DNA sequence: TGTGCCAGCAGCTCACAGAGGACAGCAACCTACTATGGCTACACCTTC.

This clonotype has just a few counts. The chain couples TRBV3-1 to TRBJ2-1; 11 bases match TRBD2. There are 16 residues in the CDR3. V lost 4 bases to trimming and J lost 6 bases; unmatched junction nucleotides: 8. The germline CDR1 and CDR2 sequences are LGHDT and YNNKEL (reference sequence). The CDR3 is CASSPQWLAGGNEQFF. The CDR3 nucleotides are TGTGCCAGCAGCCCCCAGTGGCTAGCGGGAGGCAATGAGCAGTTCTTC.